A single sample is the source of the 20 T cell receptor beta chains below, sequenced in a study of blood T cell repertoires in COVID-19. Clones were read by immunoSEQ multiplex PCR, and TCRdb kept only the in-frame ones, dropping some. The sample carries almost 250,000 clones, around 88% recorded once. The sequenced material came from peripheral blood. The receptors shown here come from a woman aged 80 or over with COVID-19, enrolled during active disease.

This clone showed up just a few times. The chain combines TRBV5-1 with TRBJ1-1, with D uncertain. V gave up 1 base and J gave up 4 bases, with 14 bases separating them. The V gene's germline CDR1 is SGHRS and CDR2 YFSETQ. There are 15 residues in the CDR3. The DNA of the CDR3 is TGCGCCAGCAGCTTGATGCAGGTTGAGTTCACTGAAGCTTTCTTT. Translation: CASSLMQVEFTEAFF. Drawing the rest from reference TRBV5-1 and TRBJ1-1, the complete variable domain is KAGVTQTPRYLIKTRGQQVTLSCSPISGHRSVSWYQQTPGQGLQFLFEYFSETQRNKGNFPGRFSGRQFSNSRSEMNVSTLELGDSALYLCASSLMQVEFTEAFFGQGTRLTVV.

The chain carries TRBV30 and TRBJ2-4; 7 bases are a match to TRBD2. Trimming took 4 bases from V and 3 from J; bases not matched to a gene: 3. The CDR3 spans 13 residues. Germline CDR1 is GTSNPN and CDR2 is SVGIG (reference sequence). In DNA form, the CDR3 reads TGTGCCTGGACAACGGGGGGCAAAAACATTCAGTACTTC. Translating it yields CAWTTGGKNIQYF.

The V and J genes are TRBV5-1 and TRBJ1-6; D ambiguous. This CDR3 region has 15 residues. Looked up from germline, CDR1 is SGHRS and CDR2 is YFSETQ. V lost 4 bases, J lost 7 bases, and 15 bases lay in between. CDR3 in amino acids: CASSPQVNPNSPLHF. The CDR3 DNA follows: TGCGCCAGCAGCCCCCAGGTCAATCCCAATTCACCCCTCCACTTT.

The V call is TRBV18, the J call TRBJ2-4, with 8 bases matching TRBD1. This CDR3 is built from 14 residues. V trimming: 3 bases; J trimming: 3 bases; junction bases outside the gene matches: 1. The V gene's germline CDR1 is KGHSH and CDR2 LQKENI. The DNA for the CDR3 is TGTGCCAGCTCACCGGGGACAGGCAAAAACATTCAGTACTTC. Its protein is CASSPGTGKNIQYF.

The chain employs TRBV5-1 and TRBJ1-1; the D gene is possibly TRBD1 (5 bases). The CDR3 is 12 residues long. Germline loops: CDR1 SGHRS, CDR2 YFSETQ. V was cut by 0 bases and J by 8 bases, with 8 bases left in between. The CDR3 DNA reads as TGCGCCAGCAGCTTGGTGGCAGGGGAAGCTTTCTTT. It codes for CASSLVAGEAFF.

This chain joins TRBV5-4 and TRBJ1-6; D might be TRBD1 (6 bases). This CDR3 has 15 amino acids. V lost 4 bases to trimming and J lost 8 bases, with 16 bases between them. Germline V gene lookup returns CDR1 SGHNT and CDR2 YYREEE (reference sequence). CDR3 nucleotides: TGTGCCAGCAGCCCCCAAGGGGGTATTGATTCACCCCTCCACTTT. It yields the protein CASSPQGGIDSPLHF.

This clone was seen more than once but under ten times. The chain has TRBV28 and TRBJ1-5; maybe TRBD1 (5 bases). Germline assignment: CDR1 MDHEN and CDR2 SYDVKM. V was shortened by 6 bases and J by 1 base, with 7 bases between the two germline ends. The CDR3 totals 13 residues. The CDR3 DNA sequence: TGTGCCAGCAGGCGACAGAGCAATCAGCCCCAGCATTTT. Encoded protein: CASRRQSNQPQHF.

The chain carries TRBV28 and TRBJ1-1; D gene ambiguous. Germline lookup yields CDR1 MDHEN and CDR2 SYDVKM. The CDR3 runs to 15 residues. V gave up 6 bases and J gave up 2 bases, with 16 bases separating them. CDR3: CASRDQVGGNTEAFF. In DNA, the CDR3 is TGTGCCAGCAGAGACCAAGTGGGAGGAAACACTGAAGCTTTCTTT.

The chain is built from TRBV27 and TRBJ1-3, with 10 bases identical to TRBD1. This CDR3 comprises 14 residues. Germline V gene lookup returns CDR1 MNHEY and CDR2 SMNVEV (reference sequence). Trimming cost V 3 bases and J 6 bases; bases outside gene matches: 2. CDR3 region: CASSFDRGLNTIYF. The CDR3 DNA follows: TGTGCCAGCAGTTTCGACAGGGGGCTAAACACCATATATTTT.

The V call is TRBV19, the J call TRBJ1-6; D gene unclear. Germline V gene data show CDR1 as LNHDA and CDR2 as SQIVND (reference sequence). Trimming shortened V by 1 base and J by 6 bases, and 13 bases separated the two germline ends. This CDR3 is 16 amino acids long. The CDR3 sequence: CASSIVQAGPNSPLHF. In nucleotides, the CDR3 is TGTGCCAGTAGTATAGTCCAAGCAGGTCCTAATTCACCCCTCCACTTT.

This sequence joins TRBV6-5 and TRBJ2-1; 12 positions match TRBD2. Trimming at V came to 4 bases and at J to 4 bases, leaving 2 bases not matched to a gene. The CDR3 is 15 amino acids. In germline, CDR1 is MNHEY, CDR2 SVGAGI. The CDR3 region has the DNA TGTGCCAGCAGTTCTAGCGGGGGGGGGTACAATGAGCAGTTCTTC. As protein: CASSSSGGGYNEQFF.

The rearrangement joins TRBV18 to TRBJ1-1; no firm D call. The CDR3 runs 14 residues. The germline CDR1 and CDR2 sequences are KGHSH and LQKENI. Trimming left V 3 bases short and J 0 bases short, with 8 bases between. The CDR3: CASSPRQLNTEAFF. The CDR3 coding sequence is TGTGCCAGCTCACCGCGGCAGTTGAACACTGAAGCTTTCTTT. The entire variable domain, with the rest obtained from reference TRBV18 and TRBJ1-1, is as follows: NAGVMQNPRHLVRRRGQEARLRCSPMKGHSHVYWYRQLPEEGLKFMVYLQKENIIDESGMPKERFSAEFPKEGPSILRIQQVVRGDSAAYFCASSPRQLNTEAFFGQGTRLTVV.

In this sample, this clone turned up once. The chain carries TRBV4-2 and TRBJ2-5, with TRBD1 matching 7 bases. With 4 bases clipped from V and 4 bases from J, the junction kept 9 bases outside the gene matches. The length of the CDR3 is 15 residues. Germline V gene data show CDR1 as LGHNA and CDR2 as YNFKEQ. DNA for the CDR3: TGTGCCAGCAGCCGGGAACAGGGGATCCGAGAGACCCAGTACTTC. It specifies CASSREQGIRETQYF.

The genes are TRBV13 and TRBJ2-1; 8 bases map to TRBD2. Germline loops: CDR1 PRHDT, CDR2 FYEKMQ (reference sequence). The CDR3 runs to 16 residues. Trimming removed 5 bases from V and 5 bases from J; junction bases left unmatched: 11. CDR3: CASSPRGRGADNEQFF. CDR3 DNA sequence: TGTGCCAGCAGCCCAAGAGGGCGGGGGGCCGACAATGAGCAGTTCTTC.

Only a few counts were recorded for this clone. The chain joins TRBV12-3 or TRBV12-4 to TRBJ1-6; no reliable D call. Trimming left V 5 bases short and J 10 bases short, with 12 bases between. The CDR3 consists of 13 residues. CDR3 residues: CASSPGENSPLHF. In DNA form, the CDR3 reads TGTGCCAGCAGTCCCGGGGAGAACTCACCCCTCCACTTT.

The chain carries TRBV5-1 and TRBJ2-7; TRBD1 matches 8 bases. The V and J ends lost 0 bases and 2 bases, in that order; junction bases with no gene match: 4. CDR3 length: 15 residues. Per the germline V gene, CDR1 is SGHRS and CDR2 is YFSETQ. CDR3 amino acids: CASSLDGQGPYEQYF. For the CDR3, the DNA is TGCGCCAGCAGCTTGGATGGACAGGGACCCTACGAGCAGTACTTC.

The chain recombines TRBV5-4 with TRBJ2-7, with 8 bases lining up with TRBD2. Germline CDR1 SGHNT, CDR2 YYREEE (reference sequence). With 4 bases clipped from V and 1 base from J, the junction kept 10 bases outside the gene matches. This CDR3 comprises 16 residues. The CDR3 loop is CASSQTGGRGSYEQYF. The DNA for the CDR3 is TGTGCCAGCAGCCAGACGGGGGGGAGAGGTTCCTACGAGCAGTACTTC.

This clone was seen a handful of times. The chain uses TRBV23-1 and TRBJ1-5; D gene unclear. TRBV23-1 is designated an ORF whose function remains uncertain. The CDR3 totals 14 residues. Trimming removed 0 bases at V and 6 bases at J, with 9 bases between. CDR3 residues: CASSQSWRVQPQHF. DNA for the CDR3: TGCGCCAGCAGTCAATCGTGGAGGGTTCAGCCCCAGCATTTT.

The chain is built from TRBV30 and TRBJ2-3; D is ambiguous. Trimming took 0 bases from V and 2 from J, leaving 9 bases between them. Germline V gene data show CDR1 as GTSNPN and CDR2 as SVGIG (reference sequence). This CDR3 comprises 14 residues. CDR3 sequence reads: CAWSVYLTTDTQYF. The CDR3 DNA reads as TGTGCCTGGAGTGTCTACCTTACCACAGATACGCAGTATTTT.

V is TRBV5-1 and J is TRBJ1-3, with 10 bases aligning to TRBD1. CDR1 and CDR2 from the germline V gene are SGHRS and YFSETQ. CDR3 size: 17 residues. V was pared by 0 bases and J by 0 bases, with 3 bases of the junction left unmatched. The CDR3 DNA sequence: TGCGCCAGCAGCTTGGAGGGACAGGGGAGCTCTGGAAACACCATATATTTT. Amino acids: CASSLEGQGSSGNTIYF.